This TCR beta chain was sequenced for a study of graft-versus-host responses after intestinal transplantation (dated by TCRdb to about 2021). Study-wide context: Multivisceral, liver-intestinal, or isolated intestinal transplants were received by the recipients. All recipients received anti-thymocyte globulin induction followed by maintenance tacrolimus and steroids for around three years. After intestinal transplantation, graft-versus-host and host-versus-graft alloreactive T cell clones in the graft, circulation and bone marrow were tracked using bulk TCR-beta CDR3 sequencing. Alloreactive clones were identified by sequencing pre-transplant mixed lymphocyte reaction products and comparing these products with unstimulated pre-transplant donor and recipient T cells. Of the approximately 25 intestinal transplant recipients enrolled in the cohort, one of whom was a retransplant, 3 patients without pretransplant specimens were excluded. A peak of at least 4% donor T cells among recipient peripheral blood mononuclear cells was the definition used for donor T cell macrochimerism. Rather than being sequenced by the commercial service, samples from three later patients were sequenced in-house on an Illumina MiSeq and processed with MiXCR.

With respect to this clone: What this receptor recognizes is not known. Base qualities are missing; no much larger clone stands one base away.

V was cut back by 6 bases and J by 5 bases, leaving a gap of 20 bases between them. According to the germline V gene (reference sequence), CDR1 reads SGHNT and CDR2 reads YYREEE. The CDR3 has 15 amino acids, counting the end cysteine and phenylalanine. The DNA shown is the 45-base CDR3, in frame from base 1. The intended sense of this specimen's time point label: cells obtained before transplantation from donor or recipient. CD3+CD4+ and CD3+CD8+ populations were FACS-sorted from unstimulated pre-transplant donor and recipient cells taken from spleen or lymph nodes. Here is what the overall study found, with its caveats: Early after transplant, peak levels of circulating GvH clones were found to be associated with declines in HvG clones. The relatively low number and heterogeneity of intestinal transplant patients limited the conclusions. Patients with donor T cell macrochimerism had high GvH to HvG T cell clonal ratios in their allografts. GvH clones turned up in recipient bone marrow, with some appearing earlier in ileal mucosa or blood, a pattern consistent with an intestinal mucosal origin.

Library creation used the immunoSEQ multiplex PCR assay. For most patients, genomic DNA was isolated using the Qiagen DNeasy Blood and Tissue Kit and was shipped frozen to Adaptive Biotechnologies for TCR sequencing. For most patients, genomic DNA was subjected to high-throughput TCR-beta CDR3 sequencing by Adaptive Biotechnologies. Per the original workflow: TCR sequencing data were retrieved from Adaptive's ImmunoSEQ software for more than 15 patients, whereas a few other patients were processed with MiXCR and VDJtools. CD4 versus CD8 sorting errors were corrected by removing sequences found in both subsets at a frequency ratio below 5:1. Because the origin of CDR3 nucleotide sequences shared between donor and recipient could not be assigned, those sequences were removed. To be classed as alloreactive, a clone needed at least 2-fold expansion over unstimulated cells and a minimum CFSE-low frequency of 0.002% (template counts) or 0.001% (read counts). Clones were considered mappable if detected in sequenced pre-transplant spleen, lymph node, or MLR CFSE-low populations of the donor or recipient. The cumulative frequency of alloreactive clones was calculated as a percentage of all sequences, weighted by copy number. TCRdb took this table from immuneACCESS and kept in-frame rearrangements with V and J called. Such tables lack part of the clones; where checked against another copy, unresolved V genes explain under half of the gap, and the rest is unexplained. From that table come the V and J calls and clone size; the DNA was used to work out D and trimming. The sample data list about 92,000 clones, and approximately 90% of these were observed just once. The top ten hold approximately 6% of the sample.

Here the sequenced sample was unstimulated CD8+ T cells sorted from spleen or lymph node cells, taken before intestinal transplant. The TCR sequence derives from a human donor who received an intestinal transplant. The chain is assembled from TRBV5-4 and TRBJ2-5; the D gene is possibly TRBD2, with 7 bases matching. The DNA sequence is TGTGCCAGCAAGACGTCAGCGGAGGGGGGGGAGACCCAGTACTTC. Its protein product is CASKTSAEGGETQYF. Here the CDR3 is joined to the reference TRBV5-4 and TRBJ2-5 genes, and the full variable domain is: ETGVTQSPTHLIKTRGQQVTLRCSSQSGHNTVSWYQQALGQGPQFIFQYYREEENGRGNFPPRFSGLQFPNYSSELNVNALELDDSALYLCASKTSAEGGETQYFGPGTRLLVL.